The entry below gives a single TCR beta chain sequence along with its context. V gave up 1 base and J gave up 10 bases, with 13 bases separating them. CDR3 length: 13 residues. The V gene's germline CDR1 is LNHDA and CDR2 SQIVND (reference sequence). This sample is drawn from a study of blood T cell repertoires in COVID-19. In the source study's methods: Reference gene primer amplification in the assay estimated nucleated cell counts. Method: immunoSEQ multiplex PCR; TCRdb's copy keeps in-frame clones and lacks some. The V and J calls and clone size are taken from that table; D and trimming were inferred from the DNA. The sample contains roughly 290,000 clones, about 86% of which appear only once.

The source material was peripheral blood. This TCR was recovered from a person between 70 and 80 years old with COVID-19, enrolled during active disease. V and J are TRBV19 and TRBJ1-1; D remains ambiguous. CDR3: CASSIVLENGAFF. The CDR3 region has the DNA TGTGCCAGTAGTATAGTTCTTGAGAATGGAGCTTTCTTT.